The source of this TCR beta chain is a study of blood T cells in healthy people across ages. This CDR3 has 12 residues. Trimming left V 5 bases short and J 6 bases short, with 7 bases between. Alongside a J-beta primer mix, a sample-barcoded 5' primer served in a second PCR lasting roughly 7 to 11 cycles. MiXCR, run by TCRdb on the 5' RACE reads, gives a single entry per CDR3 protein. Counted here are more than 600,000 distinct CDR3 sequences, 25% occurring once; the ten biggest clones make up more than 8.5%. Those donating, healthy Caucasian individuals from Russia, were aged about 6 to 95. The sample also formed part of further work on T cells of mothers and their children. As reported in that work: The donor cohort consisted of three healthy Caucasian mothers and their six children. In unrelated and related pairs, TCR recombination output is shaped in a similar way by thymic selection.

The sequence came from a boy younger than 18 in good health. Sequencing was carried out using blood. The chain links TRBV12-3 or TRBV12-4 to TRBJ2-2, with D uncertain. The CDR3 bases are TGTGCCAGCAGTGCCTCCCCCGGGGAGCTGTTTTTT. It codes for CASSASPGELFF.